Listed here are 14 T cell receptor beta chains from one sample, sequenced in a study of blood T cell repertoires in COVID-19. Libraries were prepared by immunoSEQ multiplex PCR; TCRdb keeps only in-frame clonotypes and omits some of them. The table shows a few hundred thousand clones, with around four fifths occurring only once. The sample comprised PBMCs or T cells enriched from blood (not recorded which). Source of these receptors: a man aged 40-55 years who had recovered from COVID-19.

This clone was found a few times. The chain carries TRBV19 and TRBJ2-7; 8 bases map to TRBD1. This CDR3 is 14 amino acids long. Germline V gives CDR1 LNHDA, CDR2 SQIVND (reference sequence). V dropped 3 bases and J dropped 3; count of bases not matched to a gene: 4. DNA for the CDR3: TGTGCCAGTAGTATGACAGGGGAAGGCTACGAGCAGTACTTC. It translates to CASSMTGEGYEQYF.

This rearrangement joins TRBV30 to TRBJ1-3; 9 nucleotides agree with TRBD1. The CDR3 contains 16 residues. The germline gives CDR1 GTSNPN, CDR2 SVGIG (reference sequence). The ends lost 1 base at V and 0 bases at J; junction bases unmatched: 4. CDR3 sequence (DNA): TGTGCCTGGAGTGGGGACAGGGATAGCTCTGGAAACACCATATATTTT. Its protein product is CAWSGDRDSSGNTIYF.

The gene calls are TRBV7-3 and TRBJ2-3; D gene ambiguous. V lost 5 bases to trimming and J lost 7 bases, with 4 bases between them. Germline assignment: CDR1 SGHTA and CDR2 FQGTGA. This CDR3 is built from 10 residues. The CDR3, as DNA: TGTGCCAGCAGCCATCATACGCAGTATTTT. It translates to CASSHHTQYF.

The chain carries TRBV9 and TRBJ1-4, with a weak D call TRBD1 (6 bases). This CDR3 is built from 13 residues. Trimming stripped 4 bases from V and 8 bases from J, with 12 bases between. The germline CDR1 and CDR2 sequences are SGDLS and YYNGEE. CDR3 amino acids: CASSPGGGEKLFF. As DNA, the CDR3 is TGTGCCAGCAGCCCCGGTGGGGGCGAAAAACTGTTTTTT.

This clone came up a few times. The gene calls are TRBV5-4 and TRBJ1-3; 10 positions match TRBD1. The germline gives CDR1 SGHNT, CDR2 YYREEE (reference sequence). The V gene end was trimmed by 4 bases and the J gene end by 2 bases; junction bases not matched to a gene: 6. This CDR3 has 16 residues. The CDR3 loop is CASSPGTGDTGNTIYF. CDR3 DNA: TGTGCCAGCAGCCCGGGGACAGGGGATACTGGAAACACCATATATTTT. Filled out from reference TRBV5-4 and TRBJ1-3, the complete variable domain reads ETGVTQSPTHLIKTRGQQVTLRCSSQSGHNTVSWYQQALGQGPQFIFQYYREEENGRGNFPPRFSGLQFPNYSSELNVNALELDDSALYLCASSPGTGDTGNTIYFGEGSWLTVV.

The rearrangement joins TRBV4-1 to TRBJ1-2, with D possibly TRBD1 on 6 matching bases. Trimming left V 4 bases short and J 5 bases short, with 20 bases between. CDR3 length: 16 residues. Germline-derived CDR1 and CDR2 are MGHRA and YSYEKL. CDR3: CASSPQAGDLAYGYTF. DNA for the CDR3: TGCGCCAGCAGCCCCCAAGCAGGGGATCTTGCTTATGGCTACACCTTC.

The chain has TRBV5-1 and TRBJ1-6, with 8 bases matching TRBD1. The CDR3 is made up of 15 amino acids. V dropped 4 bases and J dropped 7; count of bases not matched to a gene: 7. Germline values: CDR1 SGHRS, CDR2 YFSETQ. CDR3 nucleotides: TGCGCCAGCAGCGTGACAGGGGTGGCGAATTCACCCCTCCACTTT. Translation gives CASSVTGVANSPLHF.

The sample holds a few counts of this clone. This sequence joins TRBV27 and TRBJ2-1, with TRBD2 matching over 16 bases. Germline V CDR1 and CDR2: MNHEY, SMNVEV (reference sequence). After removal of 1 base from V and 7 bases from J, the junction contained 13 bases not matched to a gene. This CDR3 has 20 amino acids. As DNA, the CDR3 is TGTGCCAGCAGTTTATTCACCCGAGGGACTAGCGGGAGGGCGTGGAATGAGCAGTTCTTC. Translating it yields CASSLFTRGTSGRAWNEQFF.

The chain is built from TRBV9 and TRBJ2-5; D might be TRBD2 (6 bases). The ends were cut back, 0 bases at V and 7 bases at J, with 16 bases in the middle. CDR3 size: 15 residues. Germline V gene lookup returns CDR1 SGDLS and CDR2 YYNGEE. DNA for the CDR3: TGTGCCAGCAGCGTAGGGTCGGGGGACGCGCGGACCCAGTACTTC. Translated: CASSVGSGDARTQYF.

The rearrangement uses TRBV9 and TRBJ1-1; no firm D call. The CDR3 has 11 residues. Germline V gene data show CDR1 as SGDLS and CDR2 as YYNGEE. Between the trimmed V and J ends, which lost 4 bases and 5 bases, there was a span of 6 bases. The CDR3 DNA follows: TGTGCCAGCAGCCCAGGTACTGAAGCTTTCTTT. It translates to CASSPGTEAFF. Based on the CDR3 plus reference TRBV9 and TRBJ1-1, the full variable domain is DSGVTQTPKHLITATGQRVTLRCSPRSGDLSVYWYQQSLDQGLQFLIQYYNGEERAKGNILERFSAQQFPDLHSELNLSSLELGDSALYFCASSPGTEAFFGQGTRLTVV.

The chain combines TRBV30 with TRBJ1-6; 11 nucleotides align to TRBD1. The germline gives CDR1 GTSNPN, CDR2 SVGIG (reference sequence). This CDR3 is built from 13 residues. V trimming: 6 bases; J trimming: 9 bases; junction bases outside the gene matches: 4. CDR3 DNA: TGTGCCTGCGGACAGGGGGCGCGTTCACCCCTCCACTTT. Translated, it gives CACGQGARSPLHF.

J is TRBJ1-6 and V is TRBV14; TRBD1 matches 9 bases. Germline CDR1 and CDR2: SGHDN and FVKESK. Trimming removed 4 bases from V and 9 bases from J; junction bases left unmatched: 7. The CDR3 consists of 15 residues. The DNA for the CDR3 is TGTGCCAGCAGCCCCCCGACAGGGGGGCGTTCACCCCTCCACTTT. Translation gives CASSPPTGGRSPLHF.

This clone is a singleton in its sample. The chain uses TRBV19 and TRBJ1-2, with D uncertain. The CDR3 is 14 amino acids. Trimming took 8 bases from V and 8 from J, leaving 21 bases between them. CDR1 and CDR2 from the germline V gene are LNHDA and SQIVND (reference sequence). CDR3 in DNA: TGTGCCAGTTCTCAACCGGGTCCCTTGAGGGGCTACACCTTC. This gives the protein CASSQPGPLRGYTF.

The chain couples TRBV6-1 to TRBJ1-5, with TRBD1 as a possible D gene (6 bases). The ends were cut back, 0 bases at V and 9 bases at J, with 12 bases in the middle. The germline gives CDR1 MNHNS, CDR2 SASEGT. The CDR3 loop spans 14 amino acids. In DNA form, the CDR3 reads TGTGCCAGCAGTGAAGCACAGGGCCGGCGGCCCCAGCATTTT. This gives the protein CASSEAQGRRPQHF.